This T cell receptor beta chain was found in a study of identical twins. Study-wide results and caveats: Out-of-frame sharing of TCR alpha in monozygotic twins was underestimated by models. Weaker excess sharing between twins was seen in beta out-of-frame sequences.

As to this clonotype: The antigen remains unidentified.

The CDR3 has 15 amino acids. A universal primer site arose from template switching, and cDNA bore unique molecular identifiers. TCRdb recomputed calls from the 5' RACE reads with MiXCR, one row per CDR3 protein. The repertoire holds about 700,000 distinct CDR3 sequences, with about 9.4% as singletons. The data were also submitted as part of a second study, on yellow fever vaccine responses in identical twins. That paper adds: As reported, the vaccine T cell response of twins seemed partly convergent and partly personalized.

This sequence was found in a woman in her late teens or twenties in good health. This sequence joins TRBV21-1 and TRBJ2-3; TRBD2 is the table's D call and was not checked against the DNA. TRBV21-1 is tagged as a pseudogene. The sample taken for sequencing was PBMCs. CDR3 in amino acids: CASSKISGRTDTQYF. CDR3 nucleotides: TGTGCCAGCAGCAAGATTAGCGGGAGAACAGATACGCAGTATTTT.